The 13 T cell receptor beta chains in this list originate from one sample, sequenced in a study of CD8 T cells in ankylosing spondylitis. TCRdb fed the 5' RACE reads into MiXCR, producing one record per CDR3 protein. Of over 450,000 distinct CDR3 sequences in the sample, about 12% are singletons; the top ten hold nearly 7%. No cognate antigen is known for these TCRs. The study, taken as a whole, reports: About 8 highly homologous variants formed a TCR beta motif that appeared characteristic of ankylosing spondylitis blood.

The source material was blood, either unsorted or a sorted T cell fraction (not recorded which). These TCRs come from a male donor with ankylosing spondylitis.

This clonotype was detected a few times. The chain employs TRBV18 and TRBJ2-7; weak D call: TRBD2 (6 bases). The length of the CDR3 is 17 residues. Germline V CDR1 and CDR2: KGHSH, LQKENI. Trimming left V 3 bases short and J 4 bases short, with 22 bases between. The CDR3 here is CASSPPPTSGAFYEQYF. The CDR3 coding sequence is TGTGCCAGCTCACCCCCCCCGACTTCGGGAGCATTTTACGAGCAGTACTTC.

The rearrangement links TRBV20-1 to TRBJ1-2; D might be TRBD1 (6 bases). The V end was cut by 6 bases, the J end by 10 bases, with 15 bases between. Germline assignment: CDR1 DFQATT and CDR2 SNEGSKA (reference sequence). The length of the CDR3 is 11 residues. For the CDR3, the DNA is TGCAGTGCGACTTCGGGGGCGGACTACACCTTC. It yields the protein CSATSGADYTF.

In this sample, this clonotype turned up a few times. The gene calls are TRBV12-3 or TRBV12-4 and TRBJ2-3, with TRBD2 matching over 15 bases. V lost 6 bases and J lost 4; bases outside the gene matches: 14. CDR3 length: 19 residues. The CDR3 is CASSWGLAGGTASADTQYF. CDR3 nucleotides: TGTGCCAGCAGCTGGGGACTAGCGGGAGGTACCGCCTCGGCAGATACGCAGTATTTT.

V and J are TRBV2 and TRBJ2-1, with D uncertain. CDR3 length equals 13 residues. Trimming pared 8 bases from V and 5 bases from J, leaving 13 bases between. Germline V CDR1 and CDR2: SNHLY, FYNNEI. The CDR3 spells CASEGHSDNEQFF. The CDR3 nucleotides read TGTGCCAGCGAAGGGCACAGTGACAATGAGCAGTTCTTC.

The chain couples TRBV29-1 to TRBJ1-1, with 7 bases that match TRBD1. Germline-derived CDR1 and CDR2 are SQVTM and ANQGSEA. V lost 2 bases, J lost 3 bases, and 0 bases stayed unmatched. The CDR3 sequence is 12 residues long. The CDR3 DNA sequence: TGCAGCGTTGAAACAGGGGACACTGAAGCTTTCTTT. This gives the protein CSVETGDTEAFF. Supplemented by reference TRBV29-1 and TRBJ1-1, the full variable domain reads SAVISQKPSRDICQRGTSLTIQCQVDSQVTMMFWYRQQPGQSLTLIATANQGSEATYESGFVIDKFPISRPNLTFSTLTVSNMSPEDSSIYLCSVETGDTEAFFGQGTRLTVV.

The gene calls are TRBV7-6 and TRBJ1-3, with D unresolved. The V end was cut by 5 bases, the J end by 0 bases, with 11 bases between. The CDR3 spans 15 residues. Germline CDR1 and CDR2: SGHVS and FNYEAQ. CDR3 sequence reads: CASSQDGFSGNTIYF. CDR3 DNA sequence: TGTGCCAGCAGCCAGGACGGCTTCTCTGGAAACACCATATATTTT.

This clonotype has ten or more counts. V gene TRBV6-2 or TRBV6-3 combines with J gene TRBJ1-5; D unresolved. V was clipped by 5 bases and J by 1 base, with 9 bases between them. The CDR3 is made up of 14 amino acids. Germline CDR1 MNHEY, CDR2 SVGEGT. CDR3 bases: TGTGCCAGCAGTCCAAAAAGGAGCAATCAGCCCCAGCATTTT. Its protein is CASSPKRSNQPQHF.

The chain recombines TRBV19 with TRBJ2-5; D gene uncertain. Trimming pared 5 bases from V and 5 bases from J, leaving 15 bases between. CDR1 LNHDA and CDR2 SQIVND come from the germline V gene (reference sequence). This CDR3 contains 14 residues. The CDR3 spells CASSPTTTGETQYF. The CDR3 DNA reads TGTGCCAGTAGTCCGACGACCACTGGGGAGACCCAGTACTTC.

This clonotype occurred a few times. This sequence joins TRBV7-7 and TRBJ2-2, with TRBD2 matching 10 bases. This CDR3 comprises 15 residues. Germline V CDR1 and CDR2: SSHAT, FNYEAQ (reference sequence). The ends lost 5 bases at V and 3 bases at J; junction bases unmatched: 3. Here the CDR3 DNA reads TGTGCCAGCAGCCAAGGACTAGCGGACACCGGGGAGCTGTTTTTT. Translating gives CASSQGLADTGELFF.

This clonotype was counted only a few times. The chain combines TRBV11-2 with TRBJ2-5, with 10 bases that match TRBD1. Germline loops: CDR1 SGHAT, CDR2 FQNNGV. The V gene end was trimmed by 2 bases and the J gene end by 2 bases; junction bases not matched to a gene: 5. This CDR3 contains 16 residues. The CDR3 region has the DNA TGTGCCAGCAGCTTAATACGGACAGGGGGACAAGAGACCCAGTACTTC. This encodes CASSLIRTGGQETQYF.

Here the CDR3 DNA reads TGTGCCAGCAGCTGGACTAGCTGGGAGACCCAGTACTTC. This translates into CASSWTSWETQYF. The V call is TRBV6-2 or TRBV6-3, the J call TRBJ2-5; 8 bases agree with TRBD2. Germline CDR1 is MNHEY and CDR2 is SVGEGT. V lost 6 bases, J lost 5 bases, and 5 bases stayed unmatched. CDR3 size: 13 residues.

A few counts support this clonotype. The chain carries TRBV6-1 and TRBJ2-3; D not certain. This CDR3 is 14 amino acids long. The germline gives CDR1 MNHNS, CDR2 SASEGT. Trimming left V 7 bases short and J 3 bases short, with 14 bases between. The CDR3 DNA reads as TGTGCCAGCACCCTAGGTGGTGGTACAGATACGCAGTATTTT. It translates to CASTLGGGTDTQYF.

This clonotype was observed a few times. The CDR3 nucleotides read TGTGCCAGCAGGCGAGCGGGAGCGGGGGAGACCCAGTACTTC. The encoded protein is CASRRAGAGETQYF. This chain uses TRBV7-7 with TRBJ2-5, with 8 nucleotides matching TRBD2. Germline-derived CDR1 and CDR2 are SSHAT and FNYEAQ (reference sequence). With V trimmed by 6 bases and J by 5 bases, 8 bases remained unmatched. There are 14 residues in the CDR3.